These T cell receptor beta chains were read from a single sample in a study of T-cell reconstitution after alpha-beta-depleted transplantation in children. Via MiXCR, TCRdb re-called the PCR reads, giving one row per CDR3 protein. The profile covers 250,000 to 300,000 distinct CDR3 sequences, with roughly 11% appearing a single time and around 24% taken by the ten largest. The sequences come from peripheral blood, collected 180 days after TCRalphabeta/CD19-depleted stem cell transplant. These receptors all come from a male patient aged 2 to 10 who had a stem cell transplant for chronic granulomatous disease, so the T cells may come from the graft donor. Each CDR3 is given with its conserved first and last residue. The D gene is left open where the match is weak. The size of a clone is reported for some rows only, either as once, few or many, or as a class for expanded clones.

many | TRBJ1-1 | TRBD1 | TRBV11-2 | TGTGCCAGCAGCGTGACAGGGGTAGGGAACACTGAAGCTTTCTTT | CASSVTGVGNTEAFF
many | TRBJ2-6 | TRBD1 | TRBV20-1 | TGCAGTGCCTCCGGGACAGGGGCCCCATCTGGGGCCAACGTCCTGACTTTC | CSASGTGAPSGANVLTF
many | TRBJ1-1 | TRBD1 | TRBV6-5 | TGTGCCAGCAGTTCTTCAAGACAGGGACGGCACACTGAAGCTTTCTTT | CASSSSRQGRHTEAFF
many | TRBJ1-2 | NA | TRBV28 | TGTGCCAGCAGACCGGGACCAGCCTATGGCTACACCTTC | CASRPGPAYGYTF
NA | TRBJ2-7 | NA | TRBV14 | TGTGCCAGCAGCCAAGGTTTTGTGAGTCGGGGATCGACGTACGAGCAGTACTTC | CASSQGFVSRGSTYEQYF
many | TRBJ1-5 | NA | TRBV5-5 | TGTGCCAGCAGCCCCCTAGGCAGGGCTCGTCAGCCCCAGCATTTT | CASSPLGRARQPQHF
many | TRBJ2-7 | NA | TRBV6-1 | TGTGCCAGCAGTGGGGACCTTATCCCCTCCTACGAGCAGTACTTC | CASSGDLIPSYEQYF
many | TRBJ2-2 | NA | TRBV2 | TGTGCCAGCAGGAGGGTTTACACCGGGGAGCTGTTTTTT | CASRRVYTGELFF
NA | TRBJ2-7 | NA | TRBV27 | TGTGCCAGCAGTCCCGGACAAATCTACGAGCAGTACTTC | CASSPGQIYEQYF
many | TRBJ2-5 | NA | TRBV7-6 | TGTGCCAGCAGCACTCGGACAGGGAGGGGAGAGACCCAGTACTTC | CASSTRTGRGETQYF
many | TRBJ2-1 | NA | TRBV5-8 | TGTGCCAGCAGCTTGACGCTATCCTACAATGAGCAGTTCTTC | CASSLTLSYNEQFF
many | TRBJ1-6 | NA | TRBV12-3/TRBV12-4 | TGTGCCAGCAGTACCGGGTTTTATAATTCACCCCTCCACTTT | CASSTGFYNSPLHF
many | TRBJ2-7 | NA | TRBV20-1 | TGCAGTGCTAGAGACCCCACGGCTGACCGGACCTACGAGCAGTACTTC | CSARDPTADRTYEQYF
many | TRBJ2-1 | NA | TRBV12-3/TRBV12-4 | TGTGCCAGCAGTTTCCGGGGTCGGGATGAGCAGTTCTTC | CASSFRGRDEQFF
NA | TRBJ1-4 | NA | TRBV5-5 | TGTGCCAGCAGCGCTGGTATGTTGTCAGAAAAACTGTTTTTT | CASSAGMLSEKLFF
many | TRBJ2-1 | NA | TRBV6-2/TRBV6-3 | TGTGCCAGCAGTCACGACGGAATCTTTCCCAATGAGCAGTTCTTC | CASSHDGIFPNEQFF
many | TRBJ2-1 | TRBD2 | TRBV9 | TGTGCCAGCAGCGCCCCGAGCGGGAGCTCCTACAATGAGCAGTTCTTC | CASSAPSGSSYNEQFF
many | TRBJ2-2 | NA | TRBV11-2 | TGTGCCAGCAGCGCCGGGGAGCTGTTTTTT | CASSAGELFF
many | TRBJ1-1 | NA | TRBV20-1 | TGCAGTGCTAATTGGCAGGCTGACACTGAAGCTTTCTTT | CSANWQADTEAFF
few | TRBJ1-1 | NA | TRBV19 | TGTGCCAGTAGTATAACCTGGACAGCGAACACTGAAGCTTTCTTT | CASSITWTANTEAFF
many | TRBJ2-3 | TRBD2 | TRBV14 | TGTGCCAGCAGCCAAGGACTAGCGGGGGGCACAGATACGCAGTATTTT | CASSQGLAGGTDTQYF
many | TRBJ1-6 | NA | TRBV11-2 | TGTGCCAGCAGCTTTGGCTCAGGGCACAATTCACCCCTCCACTTT | CASSFGSGHNSPLHF
many | TRBJ2-7 | NA | TRBV12-3/TRBV12-4 | TGTGCCAGCAGTCTCCGGCGGGGCTACTCCTACGAGCAGTACTTC | CASSLRRGYSYEQYF
NA | TRBJ2-7 | NA | TRBV4-3 | TGCGCCAGCAGCCTTTCCCGGGGCAATACCTACGAGCAGTACTTC | CASSLSRGNTYEQYF
NA | TRBJ2-5 | NA | TRBV29-1 | TGCAGCGTTGAACTTCGGGGGGCCGCGGAGACCCAGTACTTC | CSVELRGAAETQYF
NA | TRBJ2-1 | NA | TRBV29-1 | TGCAGCGTTATGGGGTCGGAGGCCTCCTACAATGAGCAGTTCTTC | CSVMGSEASYNEQFF
many | TRBJ2-3 | TRBD2 | TRBV20-1 | TGCAGTGCTAGAGATACCGGGGGGAGCACAGATACGCAGTATTTT | CSARDTGGSTDTQYF
many | TRBJ2-1 | NA | TRBV4-3 | TGCGCCAGCAGCCAAGATAGAGCTAGCGACAATGAGCAGTTCTTC | CASSQDRASDNEQFF
many | TRBJ1-5 | NA | TRBV27 | TGTGCCAGCAGTCCCCTTGGTGTCCGCAATCAGCCCCAGCATTTT | CASSPLGVRNQPQHF
many | TRBJ2-3 | TRBD1 | TRBV12-3/TRBV12-4 | TGTGCCAGCAGTCCGCGTGGGGACAGACGCACAGATACGCAGTATTTT | CASSPRGDRRTDTQYF
many | TRBJ2-5 | NA | TRBV11-2 | TGTGCCAGCAGCCGTGGGCCACAAGAGACCCAGTACTTC | CASSRGPQETQYF
many | TRBJ2-2 | TRBD2 | TRBV12-3/TRBV12-4 | TGTGCCAGCAGTCCATTAGCGGGAGGGCCCCCGAACACCGGGGAGCTGTTTTTT | CASSPLAGGPPNTGELFF
many | TRBJ2-1 | NA | TRBV6-2/TRBV6-3 | TGTGCCAGCAGAGAGGTGTATGAGCAGTTCTTC | CASREVYEQFF
many | TRBJ2-1 | NA | TRBV24-1 | TGTGCCACCAGTGTGGACGGGGGTACCTACAATGAGCAGTTCTTC | CATSVDGGTYNEQFF
many | TRBJ2-3 | TRBD1 | TRBV6-2/TRBV6-3 | TGTGCCAGCAGAAGGCCGGGGACAGTCACAGATACGCAGTATTTT | CASRRPGTVTDTQYF
few | TRBJ2-5 | TRBD2 | TRBV4-2 | TGTGCCAGCAGCCACGGGACTAGCGGGAGCCCGGGGGAGACCCAGTACTTC | CASSHGTSGSPGETQYF
many | TRBJ2-1 | TRBD2 | TRBV12-3/TRBV12-4 | TGTGCCAGCAGGAAGCGGGGGGACTCCTACAATGAGCAGTTCTTC | CASRKRGDSYNEQFF
many | TRBJ2-3 | TRBD2 | TRBV10-2 | TGCGCCAGCAGTGTCCCGGGACTAGCGGGAGGTTCCTCGGAACCCTCGGATACGCAGTATTTT | CASSVPGLAGGSSEPSDTQYF
many | TRBJ2-7 | NA | TRBV29-1 | TGCAGCGTAGGAACACGGTCGGGGGAGCAGTACTTC | CSVGTRSGEQYF
many | TRBJ2-1 | TRBD1 | TRBV7-2 | TGTGCCAGCACCAGGGGGTCCCCATCCTACAATGAGCAGTTCTTC | CASTRGSPSYNEQFF
many | TRBJ1-4 | TRBD1 | TRBV5-5 | TGTGCCAGCAGCGTGGGACAGGGAAATGAAAAACTGTTTTTT | CASSVGQGNEKLFF
many | TRBJ2-3 | NA | TRBV7-2 | TGTGCCAGCAGCCCCGTGATCGCAGATACGCAGTATTTT | CASSPVIADTQYF
many | TRBJ1-4 | TRBD1 | TRBV5-5 | TGTGCCAGCAGCTTCCTGACAGGGGCGCGGGAAAAACTGTTTTTT | CASSFLTGAREKLFF
many | TRBJ2-5 | TRBD1 | TRBV5-1 | TGCGCCAGCAGCTTGAGCCGAATCGGGACAGGGGAAGAGACCCAGTACTTC | CASSLSRIGTGEETQYF
many | TRBJ2-3 | NA | TRBV7-3 | TGTGCCAGCAGCCGGAACCCATTGGGGGGGGGCGGCACAGATACGCAGTATTTT | CASSRNPLGGGGTDTQYF
many | TRBJ2-5 | NA | TRBV29-1 | TGCAGCGTTGATATGAGGAGGGTTAGAGAGACCCAGTACTTC | CSVDMRRVRETQYF
many | TRBJ2-7 | NA | TRBV10-3 | TGTGCCATCAGTGCCCACTACGAGCAGTACTTC | CAISAHYEQYF
many | TRBJ2-1 | NA | TRBV9 | TGTGCCAGCAGCGTTGAGGGGCCGGAGTACAATGAGCAGTTCTTC | CASSVEGPEYNEQFF
many | TRBJ2-5 | TRBD2 | TRBV10-3 | TGTGCCATCAGTGAAGGCCGGGGGGGAGACCAAGAGACCCAGTACTTC | CAISEGRGGDQETQYF
few | TRBJ2-1 | TRBD2 | TRBV3-1 | TGTGCCAGCAGCCAGGGACTAGCGGGAGCTTTTGAGCAGTTCTTC | CASSQGLAGAFEQFF
many | TRBJ2-1 | TRBD2 | TRBV6-4 | TGTGCCCTAAGGGGACTAGCGGGAGTCGGGAATGAGCAGTTCTTC | CALRGLAGVGNEQFF
many | TRBJ2-1 | TRBD2 | TRBV6-5 | TGTGCCAGCAGTTATGCTAGCGGGAATATCAATGAGCAGTTCTTC | CASSYASGNINEQFF
many | TRBJ2-3 | NA | TRBV7-2 | TGTGCCAGCAGGTTTGCCGGAGGTACAGATACGCAGTATTTT | CASRFAGGTDTQYF
many | TRBJ2-5 | TRBD1 | TRBV9 | TGTGCCAGCAGCGCCGGGACAGGGGTGGCAGTTGAGACCCAGTACTTC | CASSAGTGVAVETQYF
many | TRBJ2-1 | TRBD1 | TRBV20-1 | TGCAGTGCCCCCGGGACAGGCTCCTACAATGAGCAGTTCTTC | CSAPGTGSYNEQFF
many | TRBJ2-4 | TRBD1 | TRBV3-1 | TGTGCCAGCAGCCCATACACCGACAACAGGGGACGAGTTCAGTACTTC | CASSPYTDNRGRVQYF
NA | TRBJ2-2 | TRBD1 | TRBV12-3/TRBV12-4 | TGTGCCAGCAGCCGAGGGGGACAGCTATTCACCGGGGAGCTGTTTTTT | CASSRGGQLFTGELFF
few | TRBJ2-7 | NA | TRBV15 | TGTGCCACCAGCGTTGCTTCCTCTACCGACCTCAACTACGAGCAGTACTTC | CATSVASSTDLNYEQYF